The 15 T cell receptor beta chains presented below share a single source sample, sequenced in a study of blood T cell repertoires in COVID-19. Data came from immunoSEQ multiplex PCR; TCRdb stores just in-frame clones and leaves some out. The profile covers some 150,000 clones, with 80% to 90% appearing a single time and just over 3% taken by the ten largest. The sequencing input was peripheral blood. These receptors all stem from a woman aged 55-69 years with active COVID-19.

The rearrangement links TRBV27 to TRBJ1-2; D might be TRBD1 (6 bases). V lost 0 bases and J 3 bases, leaving 14 bases between the germline ends. The CDR3 covers 16 residues. From germline, CDR1 is MNHEY and CDR2 SMNVEV (reference sequence). The CDR3 sequence is CASSLSYLRTDYGYTF. The DNA of the CDR3 is TGTGCCAGCAGTTTATCCTACCTCCGGACAGACTATGGCTACACCTTC.

The V gene is TRBV19, the J gene TRBJ2-3, with TRBD1 matching over 9 bases. With 8 bases clipped from V and 2 bases from J, the junction kept 11 bases outside the gene matches. The CDR3 extends over 16 amino acids. Germline CDR1 LNHDA, CDR2 SQIVND (reference sequence). The CDR3 coding sequence is TGTGCCAGTTCCCCCGGGACAGGGTATTCCACAGATACGCAGTATTTT. Translated: CASSPGTGYSTDTQYF.

The chain links TRBV11-2 to TRBJ1-1, with a possible D match to TRBD1 (6 bases). CDR1 SGHAT and CDR2 FQNNGV come from the germline V gene. This CDR3 contains 14 residues. Trimming took off 5 bases at V and 1 base at J, with 11 bases between the two ends. In DNA form, the CDR3 reads TGTGCCAGCAGCCCCCACAGGGCGAACACTGAAGCTTTCTTT. As protein: CASSPHRANTEAFF.

The chain has TRBV7-2 and TRBJ2-7; 8 positions agree with TRBD2. V lost 4 bases, J lost 2 bases, and 16 bases stayed unmatched. Germline values: CDR1 SGHTA, CDR2 FQGNSA. This CDR3 is 18 amino acids long. CDR3 residues: CASSWRGRVAGGAYEQYF. The CDR3 DNA sequence: TGTGCCAGCAGCTGGCGCGGTCGGGTGGCGGGGGGCGCCTACGAGCAGTACTTC. The whole variable domain, filled in from reference TRBV7-2 and TRBJ2-7, reads GAGVSQSPSNKVTEKGKDVELRCDPISGHTALYWYRQSLGQGLEFLIYFQGNSAPDKSGLPSDRFSAERTGGSVSTLTIQRTQQEDSAVYLCASSWRGRVAGGAYEQYFGPGTRLTVT.

Only a few counts were recorded for this clone. The chain employs TRBV9 and TRBJ1-1, with TRBD1 identical over 9 bases. The J segment lost 5 bases and the V segment lost 0 bases, leaving 5 bases of the junction unmatched. Germline V lookup: CDR1 SGDLS, CDR2 YYNGEE. The CDR3 runs to 15 residues. The CDR3 DNA follows: TGTGCCAGCAGCGTAGAGGACAGGGGTAGGACTGAAGCTTTCTTT. It encodes CASSVEDRGRTEAFF.

This chain links TRBV15 with TRBJ2-1; the D is unclear. The CDR3 loop spans 13 amino acids. CDR1 and CDR2 (germline): LNHNV, YYDKDF (reference sequence). Trimming pared 2 bases from V and 8 bases from J, leaving 10 bases between. CDR3 coding DNA: TGTGCCACCAGCAGAACCAATGCGGATGAGCAGTTCTTC. This encodes CATSRTNADEQFF.

Here the CDR3 reads CASSQLGLGRETQYF. CDR3 nucleotide sequence: TGCGCCAGCAGCCAACTAGGACTAGGGAGGGAGACCCAGTACTTC. The chain carries TRBV4-1 and TRBJ2-5; 7 nucleotides line up with TRBD2. The V gene's germline CDR1 is MGHRA and CDR2 YSYEKL. The CDR3 totals 15 residues. The trim removed 2 bases at V and 5 bases at J, leaving 8 bases unmatched.

The chain couples TRBV19 to TRBJ2-5, with D perhaps matching TRBD2 (7 bases). The CDR3 sequence is 13 residues long. Per the germline V gene, CDR1 is LNHDA and CDR2 is SQIVND (reference sequence). V lost 9 bases and J lost 3, with 14 bases in between. DNA for the CDR3: TGTGCCAGCCAGATAGGGGGGGAAGAGACCCAGTACTTC. Protein product: CASQIGGEETQYF.

V and J are TRBV7-9 and TRBJ1-2; 10 bases are shared with TRBD1. Germline V gives CDR1 SEHNR, CDR2 FQNEAQ (reference sequence). The CDR3 loop spans 15 amino acids. V lost 4 bases and J lost 4; bases outside the gene matches: 6. CDR3 DNA: TGTGCCAGCAGCTGGCGGGGGGACAGGGGCTATGGCTACACCTTC. Translation gives CASSWRGDRGYGYTF.

The rearrangement links TRBV28 to TRBJ2-7; 10 nucleotides line up with TRBD2. After removal of 5 bases from V and 2 bases from J, the junction contained 3 bases not matched to a gene. The CDR3 spans 14 residues. CDR1 is MDHEN and CDR2 is SYDVKM in the germline V gene. The CDR3 is CASSTSGAPYEQYF. As DNA, the CDR3 is TGTGCCAGCAGTACTAGCGGGGCCCCCTACGAGCAGTACTTC.

The V gene is TRBV11-1, the J gene TRBJ2-1; the match to TRBD1 covers 12 bases. The CDR3 consists of 14 residues. V lost 5 bases, J lost 9 bases, and 5 bases stayed unmatched. The germline CDR1 and CDR2 sequences are SGHAT and FQDESV (reference sequence). CDR3 residues: CASSNRDRGPEQFF. The CDR3 nucleotides read TGTGCCAGCAGCAACCGGGACAGGGGGCCTGAGCAGTTCTTC.

The V gene is TRBV5-1, the J gene TRBJ2-7; tentative D call: TRBD2 (6 bases). The CDR3 contains 14 residues. Trimming shortened V by 8 bases and J by 2 bases, and 17 bases separated the two germline ends. The germline gives CDR1 SGHRS, CDR2 YFSETQ. CDR3 protein: CASKPGVGPYEQYF. In nucleotides, the CDR3 is TGCGCCAGTAAACCGGGGGTTGGACCCTACGAGCAGTACTTC.

This clone was picked up a small number of times. The chain carries TRBV7-9 and TRBJ1-2; TRBD1 agrees at 7 bases. The CDR3 runs to 14 residues. The junction had 11 bases not matched to a gene; V was cut back by 5 bases and J by 8 bases. The germline CDR1 and CDR2 sequences are SEHNR and FQNEAQ (reference sequence). CDR3 sequence: CASSPPTGTAGYTF. The DNA for the CDR3 is TGTGCCAGCAGCCCTCCGACAGGGACGGCCGGCTACACCTTC.

Regarding this clone: Other nucleotide sequences from this sample produce the same CDR3. The V and J genes are TRBV19 and TRBJ1-5; D is uncertain. Germline V lookup: CDR1 LNHDA, CDR2 SQIVND (reference sequence). The CDR3 is made up of 15 amino acids. V gave up 1 base and J gave up 1 base, with 8 bases separating them. In DNA form, the CDR3 reads TGTGCCAGTAGTATAGGGGGAGGGAGCAATCAGCCCCAGCATTTT. Residues: CASSIGGGSNQPQHF.

This clone was recorded only once. V is TRBV2 and J is TRBJ2-7; 9 nucleotides agree with TRBD1. Germline V gives CDR1 SNHLY, CDR2 FYNNEI. CDR3 length equals 15 residues. V lost 5 bases to trimming and J lost 3 bases; unmatched junction nucleotides: 8. The CDR3 loop reads CASSHDRGLGYEQYF. The DNA for the CDR3 is TGTGCCAGCAGTCATGACAGGGGGTTAGGCTACGAGCAGTACTTC.